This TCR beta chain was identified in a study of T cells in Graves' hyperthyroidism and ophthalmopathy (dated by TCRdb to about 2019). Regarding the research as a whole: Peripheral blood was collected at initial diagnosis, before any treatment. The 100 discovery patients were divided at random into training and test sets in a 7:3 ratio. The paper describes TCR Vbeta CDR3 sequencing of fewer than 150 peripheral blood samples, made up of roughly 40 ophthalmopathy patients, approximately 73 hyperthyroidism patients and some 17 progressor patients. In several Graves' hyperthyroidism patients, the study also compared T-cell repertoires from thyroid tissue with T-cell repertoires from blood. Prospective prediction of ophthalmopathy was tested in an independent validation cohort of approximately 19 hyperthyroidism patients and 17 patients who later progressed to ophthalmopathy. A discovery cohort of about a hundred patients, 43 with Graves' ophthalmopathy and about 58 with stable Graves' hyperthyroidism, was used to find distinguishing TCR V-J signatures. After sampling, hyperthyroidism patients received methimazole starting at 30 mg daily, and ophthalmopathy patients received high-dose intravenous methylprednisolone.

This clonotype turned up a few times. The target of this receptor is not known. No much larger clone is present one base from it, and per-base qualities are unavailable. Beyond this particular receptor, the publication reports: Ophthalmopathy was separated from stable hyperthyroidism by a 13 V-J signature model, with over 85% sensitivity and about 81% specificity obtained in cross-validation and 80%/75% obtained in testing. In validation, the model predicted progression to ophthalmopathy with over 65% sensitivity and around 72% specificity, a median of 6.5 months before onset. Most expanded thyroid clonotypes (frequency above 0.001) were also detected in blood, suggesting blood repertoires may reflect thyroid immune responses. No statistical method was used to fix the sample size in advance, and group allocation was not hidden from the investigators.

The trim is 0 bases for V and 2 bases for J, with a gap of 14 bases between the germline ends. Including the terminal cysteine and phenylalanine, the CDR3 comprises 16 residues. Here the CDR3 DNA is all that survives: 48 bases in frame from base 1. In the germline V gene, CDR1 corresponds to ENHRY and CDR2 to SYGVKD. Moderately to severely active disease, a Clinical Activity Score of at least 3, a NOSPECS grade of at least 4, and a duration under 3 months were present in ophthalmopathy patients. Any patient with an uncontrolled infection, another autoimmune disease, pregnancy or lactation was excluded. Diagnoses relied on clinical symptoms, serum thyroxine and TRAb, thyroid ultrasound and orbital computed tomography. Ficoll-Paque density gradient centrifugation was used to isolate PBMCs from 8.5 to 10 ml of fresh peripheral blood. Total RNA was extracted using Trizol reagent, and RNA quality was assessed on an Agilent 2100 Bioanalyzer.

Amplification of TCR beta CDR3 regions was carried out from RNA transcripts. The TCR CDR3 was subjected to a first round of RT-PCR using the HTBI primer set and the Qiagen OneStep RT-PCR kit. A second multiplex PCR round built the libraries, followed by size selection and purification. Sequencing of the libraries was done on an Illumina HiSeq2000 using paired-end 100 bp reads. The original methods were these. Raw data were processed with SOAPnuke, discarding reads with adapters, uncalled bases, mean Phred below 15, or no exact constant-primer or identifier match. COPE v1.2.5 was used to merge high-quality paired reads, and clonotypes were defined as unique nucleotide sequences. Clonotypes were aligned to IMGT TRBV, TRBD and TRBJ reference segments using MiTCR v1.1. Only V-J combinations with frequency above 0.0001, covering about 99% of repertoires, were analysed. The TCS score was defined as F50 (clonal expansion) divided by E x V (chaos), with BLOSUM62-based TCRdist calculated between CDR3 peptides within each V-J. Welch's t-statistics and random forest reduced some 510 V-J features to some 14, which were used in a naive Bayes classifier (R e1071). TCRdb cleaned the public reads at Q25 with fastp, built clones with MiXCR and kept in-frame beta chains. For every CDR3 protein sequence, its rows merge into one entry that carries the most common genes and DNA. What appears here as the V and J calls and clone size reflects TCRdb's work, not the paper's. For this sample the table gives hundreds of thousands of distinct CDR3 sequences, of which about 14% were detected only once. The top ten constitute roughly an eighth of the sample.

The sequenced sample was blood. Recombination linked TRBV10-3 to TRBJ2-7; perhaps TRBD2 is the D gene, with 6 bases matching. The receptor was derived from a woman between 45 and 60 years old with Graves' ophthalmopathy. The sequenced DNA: TGTGCCATCAGTGAGTCCGCCAGCGGGCCGACCTACGAGCAGTACTTC. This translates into CAISESASGPTYEQYF.